Below, one TCR beta chain is given with its context. Its antigen is unidentified. J was trimmed by 10 bases and V by 1 base; bases with no gene match: 8. Per germline, CDR1 MDHEN and CDR2 SYDVKM. This CDR3 region has 15 residues. Primers: 60 Vbeta forward and 13 Jbeta reverse. Clones were sequenced by immunoSEQ multiplex PCR, and TCRdb holds only the in-frame ones, with some missing. The sample contains 200,000 to 300,000 clones, roughly 86% of which appear only once. This sample is part of a study of cytomegalovirus exposure and HLA in healthy donors. The donors gave bone marrow, and they were healthy. Study-level points and caveats: In a later analysis, HLA-associated beta chains showed higher expansion and lower generation probabilities than comparable chains. Specific recognition of CMV antigens was confirmed in vitro for three chains (all CMV-associated).

V usage is TRBV28 and J usage is TRBJ2-2; 8 positions match TRBD1. The source of this sequence is a middle-aged woman in good health and CMV-seropositive. Sequenced sample: PBMCs. CDR3 nucleotides: TGTGCCAGCAGTTTATTAGCAGGGGGCCCCGAGGAGCTGTTTTTT. Encoded protein: CASSLLAGGPEELFF.